This T cell receptor beta chain was sequenced during a study of CD8 T cells in ankylosing spondylitis. A single record per CDR3 protein comes from TCRdb applying MiXCR to the 5' RACE reads. The top ten clones hold approximately 0.61% of a sample with 230,000 or so distinct CDR3 sequences, under 30% of them seen once. Sequencing was carried out using blood, either unsorted or a sorted T cell fraction (not recorded which). This clonotype was sampled from a male donor with ankylosing spondylitis or in good health (not recorded which).

CDR3 protein: CASSPTGGYNTGELFF. The CDR3 region has the DNA TGTGCCAGCAGCCCGACAGGGGGCTACAACACCGGGGAGCTGTTTTTT. The J gene is TRBJ2-2, the V gene TRBV7-3; 10 bases are shared with TRBD1. Trimming took 5 bases from V and 2 from J; bases not matched to a gene: 5. The CDR3 covers 16 residues. The germline V gene has CDR1 SGHTA and CDR2 FQGTGA. Supplemented by reference TRBV7-3 and TRBJ2-2, the full variable domain reads GAGVSQTPSNKVTEKGKYVELRCDPISGHTALYWYRQSLGQGPEFLIYFQGTGAADDSGLPNDRFFAVRPEGSVSTLKIQRTERGDSAVYLCASSPTGGYNTGELFFGEGSRLTVL.